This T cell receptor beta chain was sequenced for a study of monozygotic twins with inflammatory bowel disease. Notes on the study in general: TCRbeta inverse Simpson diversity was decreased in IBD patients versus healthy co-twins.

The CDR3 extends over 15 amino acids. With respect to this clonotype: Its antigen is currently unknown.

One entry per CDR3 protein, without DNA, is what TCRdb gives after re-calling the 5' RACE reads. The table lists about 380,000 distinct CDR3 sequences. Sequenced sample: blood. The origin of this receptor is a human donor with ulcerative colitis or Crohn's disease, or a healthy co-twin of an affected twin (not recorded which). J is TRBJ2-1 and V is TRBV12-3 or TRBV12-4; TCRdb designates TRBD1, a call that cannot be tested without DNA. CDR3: CASSQGQGTYNEQFF.